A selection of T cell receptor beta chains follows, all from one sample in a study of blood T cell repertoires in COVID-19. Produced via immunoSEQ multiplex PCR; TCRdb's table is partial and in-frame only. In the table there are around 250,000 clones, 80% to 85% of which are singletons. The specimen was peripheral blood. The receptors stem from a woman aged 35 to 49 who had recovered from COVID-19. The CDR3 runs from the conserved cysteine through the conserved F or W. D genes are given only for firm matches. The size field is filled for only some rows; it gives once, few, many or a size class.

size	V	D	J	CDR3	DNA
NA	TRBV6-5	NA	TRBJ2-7	CASRRRQVSEQYF	TGTGCCAGCAGACGTCGACAGGTGTCCGAGCAGTACTTC
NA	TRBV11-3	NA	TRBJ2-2	CASSLRTSAGELFF	TGTGCCAGCAGCTTAAGGACTTCAGCCGGGGAGCTGTTTTTT
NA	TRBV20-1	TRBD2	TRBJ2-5	CSASQRGGSGETQYF	TGCAGTGCTAGTCAGCGGGGGGGGTCTGGAGAGACCCAGTACTTC
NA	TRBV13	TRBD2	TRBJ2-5	CASSPTSGGAETQYF	TGTGCCAGCAGCCCAACTAGCGGGGGGGCAGAGACCCAGTACTTC
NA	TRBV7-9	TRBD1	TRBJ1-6	CASSSSARGNSPLHF	TGTGCCAGCAGCTCTAGTGCCAGGGGGAATTCACCCCTCCACTTT
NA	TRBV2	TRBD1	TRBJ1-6	CASNGQGRNSPLHF	TGTGCCAGCAATGGACAGGGCCGAAATTCACCCCTCCACTTT
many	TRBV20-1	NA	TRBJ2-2	CSASGQGSRTGELFF	TGCAGTGCTAGTGGGCAGGGAAGTCGTACCGGGGAGCTGTTTTTT
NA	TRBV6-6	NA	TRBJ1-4	CASSELGKLFF	TGTGCCAGCAGTGAGCTAGGAAAACTGTTTTTT
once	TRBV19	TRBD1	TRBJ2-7	CASSYLPGQGAQEQYF	TGTGCCAGTAGTTACCTACCGGGACAGGGGGCGCAGGAGCAGTACTTC
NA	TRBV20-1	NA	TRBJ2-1	CSARGRPEQFF	TGCAGTGCTAGGGGGCGGCCCGAGCAGTTCTTC
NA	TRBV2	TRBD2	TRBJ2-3	CASRLGLAGAVDTQYF	TGTGCCAGCAGGTTGGGGCTAGCGGGGGCCGTAGATACGCAGTATTTT
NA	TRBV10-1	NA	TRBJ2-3	CASSDNFNTDTQYF	TGCGCCAGCAGTGATAATTTTAACACAGATACGCAGTATTTT
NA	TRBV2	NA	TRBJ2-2	CASNTGPNTGELFF	TGTGCCAGCAATACAGGACCGAACACCGGGGAGCTGTTTTTT